A selection of T cell receptor beta chains follows, all from one sample in a study of patients and donors after allogeneic stem cell transplantation. TCRdb independently ran MiXCR on the RT-PCR reads; one entry per CDR3 protein. This sample has roughly 30,000 distinct CDR3 sequences, with around 7% found just once. The specimen sequenced was blood, either unsorted or a sorted T cell fraction (not recorded which). These receptors were collected from a human donor who was either an allogeneic HSCT recipient or a stem cell or donor lymphocyte infusion donor (not recorded which). It is not recorded whose cells these are; they may come from a transplant donor. The CDR3 runs from the conserved cysteine through the conserved F or W. D genes are given only for firm matches. Not every row has a clone size; where given, it reads once, few, many or a size class.

TRBD1 many TRBJ2-5 TRBV19 CASSPKTGGLQETQYF TGTGCCAGTAGTCCAAAGACAGGGGGTCTTCAAGAGACCCAGTACTTC
TRBD1 few TRBJ2-5 TRBV12-3/TRBV12-4 CASRRTGEETQYF TGTGCCAGCAGGAGGACAGGGGAGGAGACCCAGTACTTC
TRBD2 many TRBJ2-3 TRBV3-1 CASSPAGGPTDTQYF TGTGCCAGCAGCCCAGCGGGAGGCCCCACAGATACGCAGTATTTT
. many TRBJ2-5 TRBV2 CASSVDRPGGGTQYF TGTGCCAGCAGTGTCGACAGGCCAGGTGGAGGGACCCAGTACTTC
. many TRBJ1-3 TRBV28 CASSPPGRGGMSGNTIYF TGTGCCAGCAGTCCTCCGGGTCGAGGGGGGATGTCTGGAAACACCATATATTTT
. medium-sized TRBJ1-1 TRBV18 CASSPMGLHMNTEAFF TGTGCCAGCTCACCGATGGGACTGCACATGAACACTGAAGCTTTCTTT
TRBD1 . TRBJ2-7 TRBV5-6 CASSFGGQVDLEQYF TGTGCCAGCAGCTTTGGGGGACAGGTGGACCTCGAGCAGTACTTC
TRBD2 many TRBJ2-1 TRBV4-3 CASSQEVAGAFYNEQFF TGCGCCAGCAGCCAAGAGGTAGCGGGAGCCTTCTACAATGAGCAGTTCTTC
. few TRBJ2-7 TRBV27 CASSTGTGSYEQYF TGTGCCAGCAGTACCGGGACTGGAAGCTACGAGCAGTACTTC
. . TRBJ1-5 TRBV28 CASRAVGQPQHF TGTGCCAGCAGGGCAGTCGGACAGCCCCAGCATTTT
. medium-sized TRBJ1-4 TRBV3-1 CASSLTTNEKLFF TGTGCCAGCAGCCTAACAACTAATGAAAAACTGTTTTTT
. few TRBJ2-2 TRBV14 CASSHRGNTGELFF TGTGCCAGCAGTCATAGGGGGAACACCGGGGAGCTGTTTTTT
. many TRBJ2-7 TRBV29-1 CSVADSGYEQYF TGCAGCGTCGCTGACAGCGGCTACGAGCAGTACTTC
. many TRBJ1-1 TRBV7-9 CASSLFGRNTEAFF TGTGCCAGCAGCTTATTTGGGCGGAACACTGAAGCTTTCTTT
TRBD2 many TRBJ2-1 TRBV27 CASNKRLAGPRNEQFF TGTGCCAGCAACAAACGACTAGCGGGCCCTAGAAATGAGCAGTTCTTC
TRBD2 many TRBJ2-1 TRBV10-3 CATGTSEVREQFF TGTGCCACCGGGACTAGCGAGGTCCGTGAGCAGTTCTTC
TRBD2 . TRBJ2-1 TRBV6-2/TRBV6-3 CASRSLAGGNHEQFF TGTGCCAGCAGATCACTAGCGGGAGGGAACCATGAGCAGTTCTTC
TRBD1 many TRBJ2-1 TRBV6-5 CASSRDRSSYNEQFF TGTGCCAGCAGTCGGGACAGGAGCTCCTACAATGAGCAGTTCTTC
. . TRBJ2-1 TRBV10-1 CASSDTLEQFF TGCGCCAGCAGTGATACCCTTGAGCAGTTCTTC
. medium-sized TRBJ1-1 TRBV12-3/TRBV12-4 CASSLTGIMNTEAFF TGTGCCAGCAGTTTAACGGGGATAATGAACACTGAAGCTTTCTTT
TRBD2 . TRBJ2-3 TRBV28 CASSRPGGPRTDTQYF TGTGCCAGCAGTCGGCCGGGGGGGCCGAGGACAGATACGCAGTATTTT
TRBD2 . TRBJ2-3 TRBV7-9 CASLDSGRSTDTQYF TGTGCCAGCCTAGATAGCGGGAGGAGCACAGATACGCAGTATTTT
. many TRBJ1-1 TRBV27 CASGPLRGTEAFF TGTGCCAGCGGTCCCCTGAGGGGCACTGAAGCTTTCTTT
. . TRBJ2-2 TRBV18 CASSPPMSGELFF TGTGCCAGCTCACCACCAATGAGCGGGGAGCTGTTTTTT
. many TRBJ2-6 TRBV12-3/TRBV12-4 CASSMYSGANVLTF TGTGCCAGCAGTATGTACTCTGGGGCCAACGTCCTGACTTTC
. many TRBJ1-2 TRBV10-3 CAIQGHSYGYTF TGTGCCATTCAGGGGCATTCCTATGGCTACACCTTC
. many TRBJ2-7 TRBV20-1 CSASPGPPSYEQYF TGCAGTGCTAGCCCGGGGCCGCCCTCCTACGAGCAGTACTTC
TRBD1 few TRBJ1-1 TRBV6-2/TRBV6-3 CASLRWTGVEAFF TGTGCCAGCCTCAGATGGACAGGGGTAGAAGCTTTCTTT
. . TRBJ2-3 TRBV6-5 CASSYSIRGSTDTQYF TGTGCCAGCAGTTACTCGATAAGGGGGAGCACAGATACGCAGTATTTT
TRBD1 . TRBJ2-7 TRBV5-1 CASSKGQAPYEQYF TGCGCCAGCAGCAAGGGACAGGCCCCCTACGAGCAGTACTTC
. many TRBJ2-3 TRBV5-1 CASSLGVVTDTQYF TGCGCCAGCAGCTTGGGGGTTGTTACAGATACGCAGTATTTT
. . TRBJ1-5 TRBV28 CASSRVRGRGNQPQHF TGTGCCAGCAGCCGGGTACGGGGGCGGGGGAATCAGCCCCAGCATTTT
TRBD1 few TRBJ2-7 TRBV24-1 CATSDSRTGGAYEQYF TGTGCCACCAGTGATTCTAGGACAGGGGGCGCCTACGAGCAGTACTTC
. many TRBJ2-7 TRBV29-1 CSVEQGGYEQYF TGCAGCGTTGAGCAGGGGGGGTACGAGCAGTACTTC
. many TRBJ2-3 TRBV29-1 CSVSARLTDTQYF TGCAGCGTTTCCGCCCGCCTCACAGATACGCAGTATTTT
TRBD1 many TRBJ2-1 TRBV12-3/TRBV12-4 CASGTARDSSYNEQFF TGTGCCAGCGGCACCGCCCGGGACAGCTCCTACAATGAGCAGTTCTTC
. many TRBJ2-1 TRBV12-3/TRBV12-4 CASSLQAGREQFF TGTGCCAGCAGTTTACAGGCGGGAAGAGAGCAGTTCTTC
. many TRBJ2-2 TRBV7-9 CASSLKPTGELFF TGTGCCAGCAGCTTAAAACCGACCGGGGAGCTGTTTTTT
. many TRBJ2-5 TRBV28 CASSLLDPRGETQYF TGTGCCAGCAGTTTACTCGACCCAAGGGGAGAGACCCAGTACTTC
. many TRBJ2-7 TRBV5-1 CASSLVPDRIYEQYF TGCGCCAGCAGCTTGGTACCAGACAGGATCTACGAGCAGTACTTC
. few TRBJ2-3 TRBV20-1 CSARDRRGFTDTQYF TGCAGTGCTAGAGATCGACGGGGATTCACAGATACGCAGTATTTT
. few TRBJ2-5 TRBV11-3 CASSSRVIKETQYF TGTGCCAGCAGCTCCAGGGTCATTAAAGAGACCCAGTACTTC
. many TRBJ1-2 TRBV7-9 CASSFNSNYGYTF TGTGCCAGCAGCTTTAACAGTAACTATGGCTACACCTTC
. many TRBJ1-2 TRBV7-2 CASSLVNYGYTF TGTGCCAGCAGCTTAGTTAACTATGGCTACACCTTC